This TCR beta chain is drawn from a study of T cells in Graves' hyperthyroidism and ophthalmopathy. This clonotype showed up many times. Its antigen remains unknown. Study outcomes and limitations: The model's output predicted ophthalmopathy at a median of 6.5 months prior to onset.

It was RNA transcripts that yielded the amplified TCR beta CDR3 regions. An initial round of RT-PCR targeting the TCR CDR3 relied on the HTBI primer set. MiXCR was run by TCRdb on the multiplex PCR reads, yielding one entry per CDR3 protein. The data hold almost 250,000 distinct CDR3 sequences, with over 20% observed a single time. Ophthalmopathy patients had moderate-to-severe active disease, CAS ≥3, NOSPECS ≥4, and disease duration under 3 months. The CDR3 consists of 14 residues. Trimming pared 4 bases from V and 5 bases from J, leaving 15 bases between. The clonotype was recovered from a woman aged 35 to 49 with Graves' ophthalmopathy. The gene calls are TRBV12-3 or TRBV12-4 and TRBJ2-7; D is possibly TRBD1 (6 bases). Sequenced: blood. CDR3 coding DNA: TGTGCCAGCAGTTATGACAGGCGCGTCAACGAGCAGTACTTC. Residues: CASSYDRRVNEQYF.